This is a list of T cell receptor beta chains from one sample in a study of cytomegalovirus exposure and HLA in healthy donors. Using immunoSEQ multiplex PCR, the repertoire was profiled, and TCRdb retains in-frame clones only, with some absent. In total, the table holds under 200,000 clones. The sequenced sample consisted of PBMCs. These receptors were collected from a man aged 25 to 45 in good health and CMV-seronegative. Both conserved end residues are part of each CDR3. D genes are given only for firm matches.

V gene	D gene	J gene	CDR3 protein	CDR3 DNA
TRBV6-5	.	TRBJ2-7	CASSSLGHKQYF	TGTGCCAGCAGCTCCCTGGGGCACAAGCAGTACTTC
TRBV6-6	.	TRBJ2-7	CASSWTVSYEQYF	TGTGCCAGCAGTTGGACAGTCTCCTACGAGCAGTACTTC
TRBV7-8	.	TRBJ1-1	CASSQSVPGLEAFF	TGTGCCAGCAGCCAAAGCGTTCCCGGACTTGAAGCTTTCTTT
TRBV28	TRBD1	TRBJ1-5	CASSLGDRGREDQPQHF	TGTGCCAGCAGTCTGGGGGACAGGGGGAGGGAGGATCAGCCCCAGCATTTT
TRBV6-5	.	TRBJ1-5	CASSYKGQGWDQPQHF	TGTGCCAGCAGTTACAAGGGGCAGGGGTGGGATCAGCCCCAGCATTTT
TRBV11-2	TRBD1	TRBJ1-2	CASSSLYRDRINYGYTF	TGTGCCAGCAGCTCGCTATACCGGGACAGGATCAACTATGGCTACACCTTC
TRBV7-8	.	TRBJ1-2	CASSLARRLWWDGYTF	TGTGCCAGCAGCTTAGCGCGGCGGCTCTGGTGGGATGGCTACACCTTC
TRBV30	.	TRBJ2-7	CAWSKRQGPYEQYF	TGTGCCTGGAGTAAAAGGCAGGGGCCCTACGAGCAGTACTTC
TRBV18	.	TRBJ2-1	CASRLGGQTYNEQFF	TGTGCCAGCAGGCTAGGGGGACAAACCTACAATGAGCAGTTCTTC
TRBV7-2	.	TRBJ1-4	CASSLGGRNEKLFF	TGTGCCAGCAGCTTAGGTGGGAGAAATGAAAAACTGTTTTTT
TRBV30	.	TRBJ2-3	CAWERRLGADTQYF	TGTGCCTGGGAGAGACGGTTAGGAGCAGATACGCAGTATTTT
TRBV27	TRBD2	TRBJ2-5	CASSHGGAETQYF	TGTGCCAGCAGCCACGGGGGGGCGGAGACCCAGTACTTC
TRBV30	TRBD1	TRBJ2-7	CAWSFLQGGGEQYF	TGTGCCTGGAGTTTTCTACAGGGGGGCGGGGAGCAGTACTTC